The 15 T cell receptor beta chains listed next were all sequenced from one sample in a study of graft-versus-host responses after intestinal transplantation (dated by TCRdb to the early 2020s). The time point label here, explained by the study, means: cells obtained before transplantation from donor or recipient. The library was generated by the immunoSEQ multiplex PCR assay. As stored in TCRdb, this immuneACCESS dataset retains in-frame rearrangements with V and J assigned. A fraction of the clones does not appear; measured against another copy, unresolved V genes explain less than half of the discrepancy, and the remainder lacks a known reason. Within this sample are tens of thousands of clones, with approximately 95% of them counted one time only. The biggest ten clones account for 0.4% to 0.6% of the sample. No cognate antigen is known for these TCRs. This specimen was unstimulated CD8+ T cells sorted from spleen or lymph node cells, taken before intestinal transplant. The receptors shown here come from a human donor who received an intestinal transplant.

The CDR3 is CASSIRGGFLNTEAFF. The DNA of the CDR3 is TGTGCCAGTAGTATCAGGGGCGGGTTCCTGAACACTGAAGCTTTCTTT. This chain links TRBV19 with TRBJ1-1; possibly TRBD1 for D (6 bases). V shed 3 bases and J shed 0 bases, with 14 bases lying between them. The CDR3 loop spans 16 amino acids. CDR1 and CDR2 (germline): LNHDA, SQIVND (reference sequence).

The CDR3 loop reads CASKGQGAYHEQYF. The CDR3 bases are TGTGCCAGCAAAGGACAGGGTGCTTACCACGAGCAGTACTTC. The V gene is TRBV19, the J gene TRBJ2-7; 8 nucleotides line up with TRBD1. This CDR3 region has 14 residues. Trimming took 9 bases from V and 5 from J; bases not matched to a gene: 12. The germline gives CDR1 LNHDA, CDR2 SQIVND (reference sequence). Combining the CDR3 with reference TRBV19 and TRBJ2-7 gives the whole variable domain DGGITQSPKYLFRKEGQNVTLSCEQNLNHDAMYWYRQDPGQGLRLIYYSQIVNDFQKGDIAEGYSVSREKKESFPLTVTSAQKNPTAFYLCASKGQGAYHEQYFGPGTRLTVT.

The gene calls are TRBV29-1 and TRBJ1-4; D unresolved. This CDR3 is 14 amino acids long. The germline V gene encodes CDR1 SQVTM and CDR2 ANQGSEA. CDR3 DNA: TGCAGTATAAGAGGGCCTACCACGAATGAAAAACTGTTTTTT. It yields the protein CSIRGPTTNEKLFF.

The V and J genes are TRBV4-3 and TRBJ1-2; TRBD1 is a possible D gene (5 bases). Germline CDR1 reads LGHNA; CDR2 reads YSLEER. The length of the CDR3 is 17 residues. Trimming pared 0 bases from V and 6 bases from J, leaving 20 bases between. Here the CDR3 reads CASSQDPGGRGVDGYTF. The DNA for the CDR3 is TGCGCCAGCAGCCAAGATCCGGGGGGGAGAGGGGTGGATGGCTACACCTTC.

The chain employs TRBV9 and TRBJ1-3, with D uncertain. The CDR3 consists of 14 residues. Germline CDR1 reads SGDLS; CDR2 reads YYNGEE. Trimming shortened V by 0 bases and J by 2 bases, and 6 bases separated the two germline ends. CDR3 nucleotide sequence: TGTGCCAGCAGCGTAGGAGTCGCTGGAAACACCATATATTTT. It encodes CASSVGVAGNTIYF.

The V gene is TRBV27, the J gene TRBJ2-7; 11 bases are a match to TRBD1. With 2 bases clipped from V and 7 bases from J, the junction kept 4 bases outside the gene matches. Per germline, CDR1 MNHEY and CDR2 SMNVEV (reference sequence). The length of the CDR3 is 14 residues. In DNA form, the CDR3 reads TGTGCCAGCAGTTTAGGACAGGGGGCGCCTGAGCAGTACTTC. It specifies CASSLGQGAPEQYF.

The chain recombines TRBV2 with TRBJ2-5; the D gene is possibly TRBD1 (6 bases). V lost 5 bases and J 5 bases, leaving 15 bases between the germline ends. The V gene's germline CDR1 is SNHLY and CDR2 FYNNEI. The CDR3 sequence is 14 residues long. In nucleotides, the CDR3 is TGTGCCAGCAGTCAGGGACACGAAGAGGAGACCCAGTACTTC. As protein: CASSQGHEEETQYF.

This sequence joins TRBV6-1 and TRBJ2-1; a possible D gene is TRBD1 (7 bases). This CDR3 contains 15 residues. Between the trimmed V and J ends, which lost 3 bases and 3 bases, there was a span of 12 bases. CDR1 and CDR2 from the germline V gene are MNHNS and SASEGT. The CDR3 here is CASSDRQGGYNEQFF. The DNA for the CDR3 is TGTGCCAGCAGTGACCGACAGGGAGGCTACAATGAGCAGTTCTTC.

This chain connects TRBV6-1 to TRBJ2-1; TRBD2 aligns across 7 bases. The CDR3 has 15 residues. Germline values: CDR1 MNHNS, CDR2 SASEGT. J gave up 3 bases and V 2 bases, and 4 bases lay outside the gene matches. This chain's CDR3 is CASSEWAGDYNEQFF. Written as DNA, the CDR3 is TGTGCCAGCAGTGAATGGGCGGGAGACTACAATGAGCAGTTCTTC.

This chain uses TRBV10-2 with TRBJ1-1; D remains ambiguous. With 0 bases removed from V and 6 bases from J, the gap between germline ends came to 17 bases. This CDR3 comprises 16 residues. Germline-derived CDR1 and CDR2 are WSHSY and SAAADI. CDR3 bases: TGCGCCAGCAGTGAGTCGACCCCCAAACACGGAGCTGAAGCTTTCTTT. Translating gives CASSESTPKHGAEAFF.

The V gene is TRBV2, the J gene TRBJ2-7; 8 positions match TRBD1. Germline CDR1 is SNHLY and CDR2 is FYNNEI. V trimming: 8 bases; J trimming: 0 bases; junction bases outside the gene matches: 12. CDR3 length: 16 amino acids. Here the CDR3 reads CASGRGRDSSSYEQYF. The CDR3 coding sequence is TGTGCCAGCGGCAGGGGGCGGGACTCTAGCTCCTACGAGCAGTACTTC.

This chain uses TRBV7-2 with TRBJ2-2; 7 bases are a match to TRBD1. From germline, CDR1 is SGHTA and CDR2 FQGNSA. The trim removed 5 bases at V and 7 bases at J, leaving 7 bases unmatched. This CDR3 contains 14 residues. Here the CDR3 reads CASSTTGFVGELFF. The DNA for the CDR3 is TGTGCCAGCAGCACGACAGGGTTTGTCGGGGAGCTGTTTTTT.

The gene calls are TRBV2 and TRBJ2-1, with D perhaps matching TRBD2 (6 bases). Germline loops: CDR1 SNHLY, CDR2 FYNNEI. Deletions cut 3 bases from V and 5 bases from J, with 17 bases between. The CDR3 sequence is 16 residues long. The CDR3 region has the DNA TGTGCCAGCAGTGAGGAGCTGAGCGGGCCTCACAATGAGCAGTTCTTC. It translates to CASSEELSGPHNEQFF. The entire variable domain, with the rest obtained from reference TRBV2 and TRBJ2-1, is as follows: EPEVTQTPSHQVTQMGQEVILRCVPISNHLYFYWYRQILGQKVEFLVSFYNNEISEKSEIFDDQFSVERPDGSNFTLKIRSTKLEDSAMYFCASSEELSGPHNEQFFGPGTRLTVL.

This chain connects TRBV19 to TRBJ1-1, with 8 bases that match TRBD1. The V gene's germline CDR1 is LNHDA and CDR2 SQIVND (reference sequence). The trim removed 1 base at V and 4 bases at J, leaving 5 bases unmatched. This CDR3 has 15 amino acids. The CDR3 sequence is CASSIGQGTLTEAFF. The DNA of the CDR3 is TGTGCCAGTAGTATAGGACAGGGGACTCTCACTGAAGCTTTCTTT.

The CDR3 spells CASSLWDSETQYF. The CDR3 region has the DNA TGTGCCAGCAGCTTATGGGACTCTGAGACCCAGTACTTC. The chain joins TRBV7-8 to TRBJ2-5; D perhaps matches TRBD2 (6 bases). Germline lookup yields CDR1 SGHVS and CDR2 FQNEAQ. The CDR3 is 13 amino acids. V shed 2 bases and J shed 5 bases, with 9 bases lying between them.